The rows below give T cell receptor beta chains drawn from one sample of a study of T cells in tuberculosis. Assay used: immunoSEQ multiplex PCR; TCRdb lists only in-frame clones, some missing. The table shows 30,000 to 40,000 clones, with under 98% occurring only once. Sequencing was done on a sample of PBMCs. These receptors were collected from a donor between 10 and 35 years old with latent tuberculosis or without tuberculosis infection. Both conserved end residues are part of each CDR3. The order of the fields is J gene, clone size, D gene, V gene, CDR3 length, CDR3 protein, CDR3 DNA. D genes are given only for firm matches. Only part of the rows carry a size: once, few, many, or a class if the clone is expanded.

j_call: TRBJ2-2
clone_size: -
d_call: -
v_call: TRBV5-1
cdr3_length: 15
cdr3_aa: CASSFGTASPGELFF
cdr3_nt: TGCGCCAGCAGCTTTGGGACTGCGAGTCCCGGGGAGCTGTTTTTT

j_call: TRBJ2-7
clone_size: -
d_call: -
v_call: TRBV29-1
cdr3_length: 13
cdr3_aa: CSVGTLRPDEQYF
cdr3_nt: TGCAGCGTTGGCACCCTGAGGCCTGACGAGCAGTACTTC

j_call: TRBJ2-7
clone_size: -
d_call: TRBD1
v_call: TRBV6-5
cdr3_length: 14
cdr3_aa: CASSFTGVTYEQYF
cdr3_nt: TGTGCCAGCAGTTTTACAGGGGTTACCTACGAGCAGTACTTC

j_call: TRBJ2-7
clone_size: -
d_call: -
v_call: TRBV29-1
cdr3_length: 14
cdr3_aa: CSVGSRRSDREQYF
cdr3_nt: TGCAGCGTTGGATCCCGGAGGTCAGACCGCGAGCAGTACTTC

j_call: TRBJ2-1
clone_size: -
d_call: TRBD2
v_call: TRBV27
cdr3_length: 17
cdr3_aa: CASTRGTSGSIWNEQFF
cdr3_nt: TGTGCCAGCACTAGGGGGACTAGCGGGAGTATCTGGAATGAGCAGTTCTTC

j_call: TRBJ1-2
clone_size: -
d_call: -
v_call: TRBV6-1
cdr3_length: 14
cdr3_aa: CASSALGGNYGYTF
cdr3_nt: TGTGCCAGCAGCGCGCTCGGGGGAAACTATGGCTACACCTTC

j_call: TRBJ2-5
clone_size: -
d_call: -
v_call: TRBV9
cdr3_length: 16
cdr3_aa: CASSVEPGVTGETQYF
cdr3_nt: TGTGCCAGCAGCGTAGAACCAGGGGTTACCGGAGAGACCCAGTACTTC

j_call: TRBJ1-1
clone_size: -
d_call: TRBD1
v_call: TRBV2
cdr3_length: 15
cdr3_aa: CASSDRRQGGTEAFF
cdr3_nt: TGTGCCAGCAGTGATCGGCGACAGGGCGGCACTGAAGCTTTCTTT

j_call: TRBJ2-3
clone_size: -
d_call: -
v_call: TRBV2
cdr3_length: 11
cdr3_aa: CARTGTDTQYF
cdr3_nt: TGTGCCAGGACAGGCACAGATACGCAGTATTTT

j_call: TRBJ2-1
clone_size: -
d_call: -
v_call: TRBV19
cdr3_length: 16
cdr3_aa: CASTRSLAGSYNEQFF
cdr3_nt: TGTGCCAGTACCAGGTCACTAGCAGGCTCCTACAATGAGCAGTTCTTC

j_call: TRBJ2-1
clone_size: -
d_call: TRBD1
v_call: TRBV6-6
cdr3_length: 14
cdr3_aa: CASHRGLGPNEQFF
cdr3_nt: TGTGCCAGCCACAGGGGTCTGGGGCCGAATGAGCAGTTCTTC

j_call: TRBJ2-6
clone_size: -
d_call: TRBD1
v_call: TRBV7-9
cdr3_length: 18
cdr3_aa: CASSGGQGFSSGANVLTF
cdr3_nt: TGTGCCAGCAGCGGAGGACAGGGGTTCTCTTCTGGGGCCAACGTCCTGACTTTC

j_call: TRBJ1-1
clone_size: -
d_call: TRBD1
v_call: TRBV7-6
cdr3_length: 16
cdr3_aa: CASSSKTGVVNTEAFF
cdr3_nt: TGTGCCAGCAGCTCAAAGACAGGGGTAGTGAACACTGAAGCTTTCTTT

j_call: TRBJ1-2
clone_size: few
d_call: -
v_call: TRBV2
cdr3_length: 14
cdr3_aa: CASSMNRANYGYTF
cdr3_nt: TGTGCCAGCAGCATGAACAGGGCTAACTATGGCTACACCTTC

j_call: TRBJ2-5
clone_size: -
d_call: -
v_call: TRBV29-1
cdr3_length: 11
cdr3_aa: CSVLNSETQYF
cdr3_nt: TGCAGCGTTCTCAACTCAGAGACCCAGTACTTC

j_call: TRBJ1-2
clone_size: -
d_call: TRBD1
v_call: TRBV27
cdr3_length: 15
cdr3_aa: CASSPGRDRNYGYTF
cdr3_nt: TGTGCCAGCAGTCCCGGGCGGGACAGGAACTATGGCTACACCTTC

j_call: TRBJ2-3
clone_size: -
d_call: -
v_call: TRBV4-1
cdr3_length: 15
cdr3_aa: CASSQASLLADTQYF
cdr3_nt: TGCGCCAGCAGCCAAGCCTCCCTACTAGCAGATACGCAGTATTTT

j_call: TRBJ2-7
clone_size: -
d_call: -
v_call: TRBV6-1
cdr3_length: 15
cdr3_aa: CASSETFNRAYEQYF
cdr3_nt: TGTGCCAGCAGTGAAACCTTTAACAGGGCCTACGAGCAGTACTTC

j_call: TRBJ2-7
clone_size: few
d_call: TRBD2
v_call: TRBV4-1
cdr3_length: 15
cdr3_aa: CASSQAGRGSYEQYF
cdr3_nt: TGCGCCAGCAGCCAGGCCGGGCGCGGGAGCTACGAGCAGTACTTC

j_call: TRBJ1-5
clone_size: -
d_call: -
v_call: TRBV27
cdr3_length: 13
cdr3_aa: CASSFRVGQPQHF
cdr3_nt: TGTGCCAGCAGTTTCAGGGTGGGTCAGCCCCAGCATTTT

j_call: TRBJ1-2
clone_size: -
d_call: TRBD1
v_call: TRBV14
cdr3_length: 15
cdr3_aa: CASSQGTGIGYGYTF
cdr3_nt: TGTGCCAGCAGCCAAGGGACAGGGATCGGCTATGGCTACACCTTC

j_call: TRBJ2-7
clone_size: once
d_call: -
v_call: TRBV6-1
cdr3_length: 12
cdr3_aa: CASSEFRHEQYF
cdr3_nt: TGTGCCAGCAGTGAATTCAGGCACGAGCAGTACTTC

j_call: TRBJ2-1
clone_size: -
d_call: -
v_call: TRBV29-1
cdr3_length: 17
cdr3_aa: CSVGEEGATGPYNEQFF
cdr3_nt: TGCAGCGTTGGAGAAGAAGGGGCAACAGGGCCATACAATGAGCAGTTCTTC

j_call: TRBJ2-1
clone_size: -
d_call: -
v_call: TRBV7-9
cdr3_length: 13
cdr3_aa: CASSLGGEDEQFF
cdr3_nt: TGTGCCAGCAGCTTAGGCGGGGAAGATGAGCAGTTCTTC

j_call: TRBJ2-1
clone_size: once
d_call: -
v_call: TRBV4-1
cdr3_length: 20
cdr3_aa: CASSQDVLDSESGVYNEQFF
cdr3_nt: TGCGCCAGCAGCCAAGACGTGTTGGACAGCGAGAGCGGGGTCTACAATGAGCAGTTCTTC

j_call: TRBJ2-3
clone_size: -
d_call: TRBD1
v_call: TRBV5-1
cdr3_length: 14
cdr3_aa: CASSGTVTTDTQYF
cdr3_nt: TGCGCCAGCAGCGGGACAGTTACCACAGATACGCAGTATTTT

j_call: TRBJ1-1
clone_size: -
d_call: -
v_call: TRBV5-1
cdr3_length: 18
cdr3_aa: CASSPRGAGVFVGTEAFF
cdr3_nt: TGCGCCAGCAGCCCTCGGGGCGCGGGGGTCTTTGTTGGAACTGAAGCTTTCTTT

j_call: TRBJ1-2
clone_size: -
d_call: TRBD1
v_call: TRBV4-1
cdr3_length: 14
cdr3_aa: CASSQDRGDYGYTF
cdr3_nt: TGCGCCAGCAGCCAAGACAGGGGGGACTATGGCTACACCTTC

j_call: TRBJ2-5
clone_size: once
d_call: TRBD1
v_call: TRBV2
cdr3_length: 13
cdr3_aa: CASPRQGEETQYF
cdr3_nt: TGTGCCAGCCCCCGACAGGGAGAAGAGACCCAGTACTTC

j_call: TRBJ1-3
clone_size: -
d_call: TRBD1
v_call: TRBV11-2
cdr3_length: 16
cdr3_aa: CASSPYRGVYGNTIYF
cdr3_nt: TGTGCCAGCAGCCCATACAGGGGTGTATATGGAAACACCATATATTTT

j_call: TRBJ2-7
clone_size: -
d_call: TRBD1
v_call: TRBV6-5
cdr3_length: 15
cdr3_aa: CASRTHRGGIYEQYF
cdr3_nt: TGTGCCAGCAGGACCCACAGGGGCGGCATCTACGAGCAGTACTTC

j_call: TRBJ1-2
clone_size: -
d_call: TRBD1
v_call: TRBV15
cdr3_length: 16
cdr3_aa: CATSREGTATNYGYTF
cdr3_nt: TGTGCCACCAGCAGAGAAGGGACAGCGACTAACTATGGCTACACCTTC

j_call: TRBJ2-3
clone_size: -
d_call: TRBD1
v_call: TRBV29-1
cdr3_length: 15
cdr3_aa: CSVQKTGGSTDTQYF
cdr3_nt: TGCAGCGTCCAGAAGACAGGGGGGAGCACAGATACGCAGTATTTT

j_call: TRBJ1-2
clone_size: -
d_call: -
v_call: TRBV19
cdr3_length: 12
cdr3_aa: CASSRTVYGYTF
cdr3_nt: TGTGCCAGTAGTAGGACAGTTTATGGCTACACCTTC

j_call: TRBJ1-4
clone_size: -
d_call: TRBD1
v_call: TRBV5-1
cdr3_length: 18
cdr3_aa: CASSQASGTDATNEKLFF
cdr3_nt: TGCGCCAGCAGCCAAGCCTCCGGGACAGACGCAACTAATGAAAAACTGTTTTTT

j_call: TRBJ2-5
clone_size: -
d_call: TRBD2
v_call: TRBV30
cdr3_length: 14
cdr3_aa: CAWSILAGVETQYF
cdr3_nt: TGTGCCTGGAGTATCCTAGCGGGAGTAGAGACCCAGTACTTC

j_call: TRBJ2-7
clone_size: -
d_call: TRBD2
v_call: TRBV2
cdr3_length: 16
cdr3_aa: CASRAGLSGRDYEQYF
cdr3_nt: TGTGCCAGCAGGGCCGGATTAAGCGGGAGGGACTACGAGCAGTACTTC

j_call: TRBJ1-2
clone_size: -
d_call: -
v_call: TRBV14
cdr3_length: 14
cdr3_aa: CASSRLQQGGGYTF
cdr3_nt: TGTGCCAGCAGCCGACTCCAACAGGGTGGAGGCTACACCTTC

j_call: TRBJ1-5
clone_size: -
d_call: -
v_call: TRBV21-1
cdr3_length: 16
cdr3_aa: CASSKAHSQVNQPQHF
cdr3_nt: TGTGCCAGCAGCAAAGCGCACAGTCAGGTCAATCAGCCCCAGCATTTT

j_call: TRBJ2-7
clone_size: -
d_call: TRBD1
v_call: TRBV15
cdr3_length: 14
cdr3_aa: CATSRTRQGDEQYF
cdr3_nt: TGTGCCACCAGCAGAACACGACAGGGGGACGAGCAGTACTTC

j_call: TRBJ1-1
clone_size: -
d_call: -
v_call: TRBV5-8
cdr3_length: 14
cdr3_aa: CASSLKHRTAEAFF
cdr3_nt: TGTGCCAGCAGCCTAAAGCACCGAACGGCTGAAGCTTTCTTT

j_call: TRBJ2-1
clone_size: -
d_call: TRBD1
v_call: TRBV10-1
cdr3_length: 16
cdr3_aa: CASSEPTGSSYNEQFF
cdr3_nt: TGCGCCAGCAGTGAGCCGACAGGGAGCTCCTACAATGAGCAGTTCTTC

j_call: TRBJ2-1
clone_size: -
d_call: -
v_call: TRBV27
cdr3_length: 18
cdr3_aa: CASSLSGWGRVTGNEQFF
cdr3_nt: TGTGCCAGCAGTTTATCGGGATGGGGCAGGGTTACGGGCAATGAGCAGTTCTTC

j_call: TRBJ2-3
clone_size: -
d_call: -
v_call: TRBV5-1
cdr3_length: 14
cdr3_aa: CASSFSTAIDTQYF
cdr3_nt: TGCGCCAGCAGCTTTTCAACAGCAATCGATACGCAGTATTTT

j_call: TRBJ2-6
clone_size: -
d_call: TRBD1
v_call: TRBV2
cdr3_length: 15
cdr3_aa: CASLDRDSGANVLTF
cdr3_nt: TGTGCCAGCCTCGACAGGGACTCTGGGGCCAACGTCCTGACTTTC

j_call: TRBJ2-7
clone_size: -
d_call: -
v_call: TRBV19
cdr3_length: 15
cdr3_aa: CASSIAGRGDYEQYF
cdr3_nt: TGTGCCAGTAGTATAGCTGGCAGGGGCGACTACGAGCAGTACTTC

j_call: TRBJ2-2
clone_size: -
d_call: -
v_call: TRBV5-6
cdr3_length: 16
cdr3_aa: CASSLRGTDHTGELFF
cdr3_nt: TGTGCCAGCAGCTTGCGGGGGACAGATCACACCGGGGAGCTGTTTTTT

j_call: TRBJ1-1
clone_size: once
d_call: -
v_call: TRBV5-1
cdr3_length: 13
cdr3_aa: CASSGREGTEAFF
cdr3_nt: TGCGCCAGCAGCGGGCGGGAGGGGACTGAAGCTTTCTTT

j_call: TRBJ2-7
clone_size: -
d_call: TRBD1
v_call: TRBV5-1
cdr3_length: 12
cdr3_aa: CASSPTGAEQYF
cdr3_nt: TGCGCCAGCAGCCCGACAGGGGCCGAGCAGTACTTC

j_call: TRBJ2-3
clone_size: -
d_call: -
v_call: TRBV6-1
cdr3_length: 17
cdr3_aa: CASSVYTAGFSTDTQYF
cdr3_nt: TGTGCCAGCAGTGTCTATACCGCGGGGTTCAGCACAGATACGCAGTATTTT

j_call: TRBJ1-2
clone_size: -
d_call: -
v_call: TRBV30
cdr3_length: 16
cdr3_aa: CAWSFHATVPTYGYTF
cdr3_nt: TGTGCCTGGAGCTTCCACGCCACAGTCCCCACCTATGGCTACACCTTC

j_call: TRBJ2-7
clone_size: -
d_call: -
v_call: TRBV4-1
cdr3_length: 15
cdr3_aa: CASSQGIAANYEQYF
cdr3_nt: TGCGCCAGCAGCCAAGGAATAGCAGCAAACTACGAGCAGTACTTC

j_call: TRBJ2-7
clone_size: -
d_call: TRBD1
v_call: TRBV28
cdr3_length: 14
cdr3_aa: CASSFGTGGYEQYF
cdr3_nt: TGTGCCAGCAGTTTTGGGACAGGGGGGTACGAGCAGTACTTC

j_call: TRBJ1-1
clone_size: -
d_call: -
v_call: TRBV7-3
cdr3_length: 13
cdr3_aa: CASSYRPGTEAFF
cdr3_nt: TGTGCCAGCAGCTACAGGCCAGGCACTGAAGCTTTCTTT

j_call: TRBJ2-2
clone_size: -
d_call: TRBD1
v_call: TRBV6-5
cdr3_length: 15
cdr3_aa: CASSYRTGYTGELFF
cdr3_nt: TGTGCCAGCAGTTACAGGACAGGGTATACCGGGGAGCTGTTTTTT